Given below is one T cell receptor beta chain in context. Its antigen is currently unknown. The sample belongs to a study of PD-L1 blockade in urothelial cancer. Study context: Anywhere from 0 to 3 prior chemotherapy regimens had been received by patients. Typically, measured as a median, blood samples had over 120,000 T cells.

The CDR3 is made up of 16 amino acids. Trimming took off 5 bases at V and 0 bases at J, with 13 bases between the two ends. Germline V gene lookup returns CDR1 SGHDN and CDR2 FVKESK. The data were produced by immunoSEQ multiplex PCR, yet TCRdb's version contains in-frame clones alone and is incomplete. The table includes 30,000 to 40,000 clones, around 82% detected once. Regarding the study as a whole: Improved survival was predicted by pretreatment blood TCR clonality below the median.

The TCR originated in a man aged 55 to 70 with urothelial cancer. The chain combines TRBV14 with TRBJ2-2, with D perhaps matching TRBD1 (6 bases). Material: PBMCs, obtained around atezolizumab (anti-PD-L1) treatment. In DNA, the CDR3 is TGTGCCAGCAGCTTAGACAGGAACGCGAACACCGGGGAGCTGTTTTTT. Translating it yields CASSLDRNANTGELFF.